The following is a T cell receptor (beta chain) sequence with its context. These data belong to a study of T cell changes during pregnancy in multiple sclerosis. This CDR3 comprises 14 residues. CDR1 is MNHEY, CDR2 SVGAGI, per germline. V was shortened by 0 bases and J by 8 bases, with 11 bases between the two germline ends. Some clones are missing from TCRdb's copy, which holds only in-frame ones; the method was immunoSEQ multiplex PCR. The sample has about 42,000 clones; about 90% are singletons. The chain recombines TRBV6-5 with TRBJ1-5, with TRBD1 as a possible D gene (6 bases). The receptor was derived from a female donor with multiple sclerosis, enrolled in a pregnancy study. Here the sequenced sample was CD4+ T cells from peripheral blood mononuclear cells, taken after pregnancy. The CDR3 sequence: CASSYSARDKPQHF. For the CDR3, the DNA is TGTGCCAGCAGTTACTCGGCGAGGGACAAGCCCCAGCATTTT.